The T cell receptor beta chain described here comes from a study of T-cell reconstitution after alpha-beta-depleted transplantation in children. The length of the CDR3 is 16 residues. V was clipped by 4 bases and J by 5 bases; unmatched bases: 13. Preparation of the TCRbeta library involved a method that used unique molecular identifiers. TCRdb recomputed calls from the PCR reads with MiXCR, one row per CDR3 protein. The data contain about 610,000 distinct CDR3 sequences, roughly a tenth of them singletons. This clonotype was counted ten times or more. This TCR came from a human donor who donated a stem cell graft to a child with acute myeloid leukemia. This chain joins TRBV12-3 or TRBV12-4 and TRBJ1-2, with 7 bases that match TRBD1. This sample comprised PBMCs from the stem cell graft donor, obtained from the stem cell graft. The CDR3 sequence is CASSSGDSGMAYGYTF. CDR3 DNA sequence: TGTGCCAGCAGTTCGGGGGACAGCGGGATGGCGTATGGCTACACCTTC.